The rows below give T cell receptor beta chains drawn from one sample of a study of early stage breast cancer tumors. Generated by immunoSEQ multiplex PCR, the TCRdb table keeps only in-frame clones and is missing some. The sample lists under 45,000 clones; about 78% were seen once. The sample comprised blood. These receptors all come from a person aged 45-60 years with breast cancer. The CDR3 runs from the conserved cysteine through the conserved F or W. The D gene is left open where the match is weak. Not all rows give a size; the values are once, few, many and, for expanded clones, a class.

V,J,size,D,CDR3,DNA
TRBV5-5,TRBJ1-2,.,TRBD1,CASSGGQGEGYTF,TGTGCCAGCAGCGGAGGACAGGGTGAAGGCTACACCTTC
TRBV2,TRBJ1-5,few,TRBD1,CASKGQGSERQPQHF,TGTGCCAGCAAGGGACAGGGGTCAGAGAGACAGCCCCAGCATTTT
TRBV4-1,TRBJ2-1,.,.,CASSQGNLGGGEQFF,TGCGCCAGCAGCCAAGGAAATTTGGGGGGGGGCGAGCAGTTCTTC
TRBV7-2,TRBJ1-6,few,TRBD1,CASSPGQGRNSPLHF,TGTGCCAGCAGCCCCGGACAGGGGAGAAATTCACCCCTCCACTTT
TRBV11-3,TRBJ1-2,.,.,CASSPPFYGSWPSGGYTF,TGTGCCAGCAGCCCCCCTTTCTATGGGAGTTGGCCCTCCGGGGGCTACACCTTC
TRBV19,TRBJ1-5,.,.,CASSIREKGNQPQHF,TGTGCCAGTAGTATCCGGGAGAAGGGCAATCAGCCCCAGCATTTT
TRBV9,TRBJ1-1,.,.,CASSSEVQGGALNTEAFF,TGTGCCAGCAGCTCAGAGGTCCAGGGCGGGGCTTTGAACACTGAAGCTTTCTTT
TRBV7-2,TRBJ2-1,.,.,CASSLSGSSYNEQFF,TGTGCCAGCAGCTTGTCCGGGAGCTCCTACAATGAGCAGTTCTTC
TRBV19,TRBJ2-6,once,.,CASSYREGTGANVLTF,TGTGCCAGTAGTTACAGGGAGGGTACTGGGGCCAACGTCCTGACTTTC
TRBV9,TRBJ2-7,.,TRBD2,CASSVADSGRGPYEQYF,TGTGCCAGCAGCGTCGCAGACAGCGGGAGGGGCCCATACGAGCAGTACTTC
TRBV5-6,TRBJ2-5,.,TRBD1,CASSLDLGQAEETQYF,TGTGCCAGCAGCCTAGACCTCGGACAGGCCGAAGAGACCCAGTACTTC
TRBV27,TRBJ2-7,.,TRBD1,CASSPTGGAYEQYF,TGTGCCAGCAGTCCCACAGGGGGCGCGTACGAGCAGTACTTC
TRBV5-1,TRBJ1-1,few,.,CASSLQGSATEAFF,TGCGCCAGCAGCTTACAGGGTTCGGCCACTGAAGCTTTCTTT
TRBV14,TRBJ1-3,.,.,CASSQVGGNTIYF,TGTGCCAGCAGCCAAGTGGGCGGAAACACCATATATTTT
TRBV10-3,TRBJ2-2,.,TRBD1,CAISDNRGNSNTGELFF,TGTGCCATCAGTGATAACAGGGGAAACTCGAACACCGGGGAGCTGTTTTTT
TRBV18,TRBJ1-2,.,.,CASSPDQGLGYTF,TGTGCCAGCTCACCCGATCAGGGTTTGGGCTACACCTTC
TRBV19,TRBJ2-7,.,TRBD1,CASSGTGGNEQYF,TGTGCCAGTAGTGGGACAGGGGGCAACGAGCAGTACTTC
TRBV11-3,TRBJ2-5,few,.,CASSLAEETQYF,TGTGCCAGCAGCTTAGCCGAAGAGACCCAGTACTTC
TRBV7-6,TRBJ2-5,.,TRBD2,CASSSKTSGGARETQYF,TGTGCCAGCAGCTCAAAAACTAGCGGGGGGGCACGAGAGACCCAGTACTTC
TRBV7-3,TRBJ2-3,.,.,CASSLLSGTDTQYF,TGTGCCAGCAGCTTACTCTCGGGGACAGATACGCAGTATTTT
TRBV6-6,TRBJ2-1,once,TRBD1,CASSSGTGNNEQFF,TGTGCCAGCAGTTCCGGGACAGGCAACAATGAGCAGTTCTTC
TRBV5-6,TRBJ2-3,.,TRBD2,CASSEGLAGDTQYF,TGTGCCAGCAGCGAAGGACTAGCGGGAGACACGCAGTATTTT
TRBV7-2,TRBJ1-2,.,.,CASSLGPSVITNYGYTF,TGTGCCAGCAGCTTAGGCCCCTCGGTGATAACTAACTATGGCTACACCTTC
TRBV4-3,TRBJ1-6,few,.,CASSHRDLNSPLHF,TGCGCCAGCAGCCACCGGGATCTTAATTCACCCCTCCACTTT
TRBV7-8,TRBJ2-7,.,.,CASSRRDSRLDEQYF,TGTGCCAGCAGCCGTCGGGACTCCCGGCTGGACGAGCAGTACTTC
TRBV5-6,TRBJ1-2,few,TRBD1,CASTLETGIYGYTF,TGTGCCAGCACCTTGGAGACAGGGATCTATGGCTACACCTTC
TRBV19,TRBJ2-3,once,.,CATTRRETDTQYF,TGTGCCACTACCCGGAGGGAGACAGATACGCAGTATTTT
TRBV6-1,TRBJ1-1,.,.,CAITWGGNTEAFF,TGTGCCATCACGTGGGGCGGCAACACTGAAGCTTTCTTT
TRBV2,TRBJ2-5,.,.,CATSRDRQETQYF,TGTGCCACCTCGCGGGACAGACAAGAGACCCAGTACTTC
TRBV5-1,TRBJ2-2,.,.,CASSLALYTGELFF,TGCGCCAGCAGCTTGGCCCTTTACACCGGGGAGCTGTTTTTT
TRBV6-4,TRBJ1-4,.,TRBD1,CASVKRDRGNEKLFF,TGTGCCAGCGTTAAAAGGGACAGGGGGAATGAAAAACTGTTTTTT
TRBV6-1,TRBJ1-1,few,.,CASSESGAEAFF,TGTGCCAGCAGTGAATCAGGGGCTGAAGCTTTCTTT
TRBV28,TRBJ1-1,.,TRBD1,CASSRTGTNTEAFF,TGTGCCAGCAGCCGGACAGGGACGAACACTGAAGCTTTCTTT
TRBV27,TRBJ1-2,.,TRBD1,CASSLGRGRTNYGYTF,TGTGCCAGCAGTTTAGGAAGGGGGCGGACTAACTATGGCTACACCTTC
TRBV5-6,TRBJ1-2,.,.,CASSLRTVRSHYGYTF,TGTGCCAGCAGCTTGAGAACAGTACGATCCCACTATGGCTACACCTTC
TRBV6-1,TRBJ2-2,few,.,CASMQVSGELFF,TGTGCCAGCATGCAGGTGTCCGGGGAGCTGTTTTTT
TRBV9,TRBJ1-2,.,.,CASSVDSGVGYTF,TGTGCCAGCAGCGTAGATTCCGGGGTTGGCTACACCTTC
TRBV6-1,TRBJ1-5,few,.,CASSESSDQPQHF,TGTGCCAGCAGTGAGTCTTCGGATCAGCCCCAGCATTTT
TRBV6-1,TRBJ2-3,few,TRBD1,CSTRDRGTDTQYF,TGTTCGACCCGGGACAGGGGCACAGATACGCAGTATTTT
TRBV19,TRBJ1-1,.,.,CASNQQGGNTEAFF,TGTGCCAGTAATCAGCAAGGGGGGAACACTGAAGCTTTCTTT
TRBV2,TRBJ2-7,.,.,CASSRQLDYEQYF,TGTGCCAGCAGTCGACAGTTAGACTACGAGCAGTACTTC
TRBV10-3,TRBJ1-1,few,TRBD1,CATSSRTGEGDTEAFF,TGTGCCACCTCGTCTAGGACAGGCGAGGGGGACACTGAAGCTTTCTTT
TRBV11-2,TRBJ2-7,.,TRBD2,CASSLGTSGTYEQYF,TGTGCCAGCAGCTTAGGAACTAGCGGGACCTACGAGCAGTACTTC
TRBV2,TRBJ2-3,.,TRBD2,CASSASGGSTDTQYF,TGTGCCAGCAGTGCGAGCGGGGGTAGCACAGATACGCAGTATTTT
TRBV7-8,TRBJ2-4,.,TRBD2,CASSSPPGIAGLNIQYF,TGTGCCAGCAGCTCCCCGCCCGGGATAGCGGGGTTGAACATTCAGTACTTC
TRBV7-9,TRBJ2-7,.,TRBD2,CASSLSGADVWEQYF,TGTGCCAGCAGCTTAAGCGGGGCAGACGTTTGGGAGCAGTACTTC
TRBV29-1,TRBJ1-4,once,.,CSVVGATTNEKLFF,TGCAGCGTTGTGGGGGCGACAACTAATGAAAAACTGTTTTTT
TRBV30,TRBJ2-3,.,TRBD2,CAWKVAGVSTDTQYF,TGTGCCTGGAAGGTGGCGGGAGTTAGCACAGATACGCAGTATTTT
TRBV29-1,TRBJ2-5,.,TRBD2,CSMSSGQETQYF,TGCAGCATGTCTAGCGGGCAAGAGACCCAGTACTTC
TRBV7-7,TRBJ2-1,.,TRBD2,CASSLGASGRADEQFF,TGTGCTAGCAGCCTAGGGGCTAGCGGGAGGGCCGATGAGCAGTTCTTC
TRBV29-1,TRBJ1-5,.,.,CSVVTGGSGQPQHF,TGCAGCGTCGTGACAGGAGGATCGGGTCAGCCCCAGCATTTT
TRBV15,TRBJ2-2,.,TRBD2,CATSARFSTALAGGTGELFF,TGTGCCACCAGCGCAAGATTCTCCACAGCACTAGCGGGAGGCACCGGGGAGCTGTTTTTT
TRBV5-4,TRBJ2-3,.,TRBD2,CASSPGLAGGWSTDTQYF,TGTGCCAGCAGCCCGGGGTTAGCGGGAGGATGGAGCACAGATACGCAGTATTTT
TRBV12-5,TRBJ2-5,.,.,CASGQGGQETQYF,TGTGCTAGTGGACAGGGCGGGCAAGAGACCCAGTACTTC
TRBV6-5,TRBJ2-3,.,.,CASSSPVVRGPQYF,TGTGCCAGCAGTAGCCCGGTCGTGCGGGGACCCCAGTATTTT
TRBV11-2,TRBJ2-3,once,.,CASSLERGITTDTQYF,TGTGCCAGCAGCTTAGAAAGGGGCATCACGACAGATACGCAGTATTTT
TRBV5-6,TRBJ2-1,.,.,CASSLDGDPGSYNEQFF,TGTGCCAGCAGCTTGGACGGGGATCCGGGATCCTACAATGAGCAGTTCTTC
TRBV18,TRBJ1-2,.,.,CASSHSSGDLSYGYTF,TGTGCCAGCTCACACAGCTCAGGTGATTTATCCTATGGCTACACCTTC
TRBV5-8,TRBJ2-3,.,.,CASSIQAPSTDTQYF,TGTGCCAGCAGCATACAGGCCCCTAGCACAGATACGCAGTATTTT